Sequencing of this T cell receptor beta chain was carried out in a study of blood T cell repertoires in COVID-19. In the authors' workflow: Reference gene primer amplification gave estimated nucleated cell counts. Here immunoSEQ multiplex PCR was the method, and the copy in TCRdb shows in-frame clones only, minus some. That table furnishes V, J and clone size, whereas the DNA furnished D and trimming. This table holds around 72,000 clones, around four fifths found once. With V trimmed by 7 bases and J by 10 bases, 9 bases remained unmatched. CDR1 and CDR2 (germline): SNHLY, FYNNEI. This CDR3 has 13 amino acids.

This chain connects TRBV2 to TRBJ2-1; 8 nucleotides match TRBD2. The sequenced sample was peripheral blood. The sequence came from an elderly woman with acute or convalescent COVID-19. CDR3 in amino acids: CASKEAPGGEQFF. CDR3 sequence (DNA): TGTGCCAGCAAGGAGGCACCGGGAGGGGAGCAGTTCTTC. The entire variable domain, with the rest obtained from reference TRBV2 and TRBJ2-1, is as follows: EPEVTQTPSHQVTQMGQEVILRCVPISNHLYFYWYRQILGQKVEFLVSFYNNEISEKSEIFDDQFSVERPDGSNFTLKIRSTKLEDSAMYFCASKEAPGGEQFFGPGTRLTVL.